Listed here are 19 T cell receptor beta chains from one sample, sequenced in a study of early T cells in non-severe SARS-CoV-2 infection. MiXCR was run by TCRdb on the 5' RACE reads, yielding one entry per CDR3 protein. The data contain around 25,000 distinct CDR3 sequences, approximately 3.9% of them singletons. The specimen sequenced was whole blood. Receptors originate from an adult who was a healthcare worker with PCR-confirmed SARS-CoV-2 infection or an uninfected control (not recorded which).

A few counts support this clonotype. The chain is built from TRBV5-1 and TRBJ2-3; possibly TRBD2 for D (6 bases). The CDR3 is 16 amino acids. Germline assignment: CDR1 SGHRS and CDR2 YFSETQ. V lost 0 bases and J 3 bases, leaving 14 bases between the germline ends. This CDR3 is CASSLALGGGTDTQYF. CDR3 DNA sequence: TGCGCCAGCAGCTTGGCCTTGGGAGGAGGTACAGATACGCAGTATTTT.

At least ten counts were recorded for this clonotype. The chain recombines TRBV18 with TRBJ1-6; no clear D. The CDR3 extends over 14 amino acids. The V gene lost 6 bases and the J gene lost 3 bases, with 9 bases spanning the gap. Per the germline V gene, CDR1 is KGHSH and CDR2 is LQKENI. CDR3 sequence reads: CASSKDGYNSPLHF. The CDR3 DNA reads TGTGCCAGCTCGAAGGACGGCTATAATTCACCCCTCCACTTT.

The chain combines TRBV28 with TRBJ2-2, with D hard to call. V lost 2 bases and J 1 base, leaving 2 bases between the germline ends. The CDR3 has 13 residues. Germline CDR1 reads MDHEN; CDR2 reads SYDVKM. The CDR3 nucleotides read TGTGCCAGCAGTTTACTGAACACCGGGGAGCTGTTTTTT. Its protein is CASSLLNTGELFF.

This clonotype was seen at least ten times. V is TRBV11-2 and J is TRBJ2-5, with TRBD2 as a possible D gene (6 bases). This CDR3 has 14 amino acids. In germline, CDR1 is SGHAT, CDR2 FQNNGV. Trimming stripped 2 bases from V and 3 bases from J, with 10 bases between. The CDR3 sequence: CASSLSGSKETQYF. The CDR3 DNA sequence: TGTGCCAGCAGCTTATCCGGGAGCAAAGAGACCCAGTACTTC.

V is TRBV28 and J is TRBJ1-1; 11 bases align to TRBD1. With V trimmed by 6 bases and J by 5 bases, 2 bases remained unmatched. This CDR3 region has 13 residues. Germline V gives CDR1 MDHEN, CDR2 SYDVKM. The CDR3 DNA reads TGTGCCAGCAGCCGGGACAGGGGGACTGAAGCTTTCTTT. It yields the protein CASSRDRGTEAFF.

There are many counts of this clonotype. This chain uses TRBV27 with TRBJ2-3; 7 nucleotides match TRBD2. CDR1 is MNHEY, CDR2 SMNVEV, per germline (reference sequence). The junction had 8 bases not matched to a gene; V was cut back by 2 bases and J by 6 bases. The CDR3 is 15 residues long. CDR3 sequence: CASSLGSGVKDTQYF. The CDR3 nucleotides are TGTGCCAGCAGTTTAGGGAGCGGGGTGAAGGATACGCAGTATTTT.

This clonotype was counted ten times or more. This rearrangement joins TRBV5-1 to TRBJ2-3; D is ambiguous. V lost 0 bases and J lost 0, with 8 bases in between. Germline CDR1 and CDR2: SGHRS and YFSETQ. The CDR3 runs to 15 residues. In DNA, the CDR3 is TGCGCCAGCAGCTTGGCAGGATTTAGCACAGATACGCAGTATTTT. As protein: CASSLAGFSTDTQYF.

By its share, this clonotype is medium-sized (0.01 to 0.1%). The gene calls are TRBV12-3 or TRBV12-4 and TRBJ2-2; 10 positions match TRBD2. This CDR3 has 15 residues. After removal of 6 bases from V and 3 bases from J, the junction contained 4 bases not matched to a gene. The CDR3 DNA sequence: TGTGCCAGCAGCGGGACTAGCGTTTACACCGGGGAGCTGTTTTTT. This codes for CASSGTSVYTGELFF.

This clonotype came up many times. The V call is TRBV29-1, the J call TRBJ1-1; a possible D gene is TRBD1 (5 bases). This CDR3 has 13 amino acids. CDR1 SQVTM and CDR2 ANQGSEA come from the germline V gene. Trimming shortened V by 5 bases and J by 1 base, and 11 bases separated the two germline ends. CDR3 sequence (DNA): TGCAGCGTTAAGGGGCGAGGGAACACTGAAGCTTTCTTT. It translates to CSVKGRGNTEAFF.

In this sample, this clonotype turned up many times. The genes are TRBV2 and TRBJ2-1, with 8 bases aligning to TRBD2. In germline, CDR1 is SNHLY, CDR2 FYNNEI. With V trimmed by 4 bases and J by 4 bases, 3 bases remained unmatched. The CDR3 spans 14 residues. CDR3 in DNA: TGTGCCAGCAGTGTGAGCGGGAGATACAATGAGCAGTTCTTC. It yields the protein CASSVSGRYNEQFF.

The sample holds many counts of this clonotype. J is TRBJ1-5 and V is TRBV27; TRBD1 is a possible D gene (5 bases). The CDR3 loop spans 19 amino acids. Between the trimmed V and J ends, which lost 0 bases and 0 bases, there was a span of 18 bases. Germline V CDR1 and CDR2: MNHEY, SMNVEV (reference sequence). CDR3 DNA: TGTGCCAGCAGTTTATCGGGGTGGGGCAAGTCCCTTAGCAATCAGCCCCAGCATTTT. Protein: CASSLSGWGKSLSNQPQHF.

For this clonotype: This may be a read error: a much more frequent sequence differs by one nucleotide. The chain couples TRBV9 to TRBJ2-7; the D gene could be TRBD1 or TRBD2 (5 bases each). Germline CDR1 SGDLS, CDR2 YYNGEE. CDR3 length equals 13 residues. CDR3 in DNA: TGTCCCAGCAGCCCAAAGGGACGAGGGGAGCAGTACTTC. Its translation: CPSSPKGRGEQYF.

This clonotype came up many times. The V call is TRBV11-2, the J call TRBJ2-1, with no clear D. Germline assignment: CDR1 SGHAT and CDR2 FQNNGV. V lost 0 bases, J lost 4 bases, and 22 bases lay in between. The CDR3 is 19 residues long. The CDR3 nucleotides are TGTGCCAGCAGCTTAGATCCCCTAGTGTGGGGTAGGTTATACAATGAGCAGTTCTTC. This sequence encodes CASSLDPLVWGRLYNEQFF.

This clonotype was detected ten times or more. The V gene is TRBV4-1, the J gene TRBJ2-3; a possible D gene is TRBD2 (5 bases). Per germline, CDR1 MGHRA and CDR2 YSYEKL. The CDR3 is made up of 16 amino acids. V lost 1 base, J lost 1 base, and 12 bases lay in between. CDR3 sequence reads: CASSQVVGVGTDTQYF. CDR3 bases: TGCGCCAGCAGCCAAGTAGTGGGAGTCGGCACAGATACGCAGTATTTT.

There are a few counts of this clonotype. J is TRBJ2-1 and V is TRBV29-1; tentative D call: TRBD1 (5 bases). V was trimmed by 8 bases and J by 0 bases, leaving 11 bases between them. The CDR3 consists of 13 residues. Looked up from germline, CDR1 is SQVTM and CDR2 is ANQGSEA. CDR3: CSTQGFSYNEQFF. CDR3 nucleotides: TGCAGCACCCAGGGTTTCTCCTACAATGAGCAGTTCTTC.

This sequence joins TRBV7-2 and TRBJ2-2; possibly TRBD2 for D (7 bases). Germline V CDR1 and CDR2: SGHTA, FQGNSA. The CDR3 length is 16 residues. Trimming took 5 bases from V and 5 from J, leaving 18 bases between them. The CDR3 sequence is CASSGGGSSGTGELFF. CDR3 DNA: TGTGCCAGCAGCGGAGGGGGTAGTAGCGGGACCGGGGAGCTGTTTTTT.

The chain recombines TRBV5-5 with TRBJ2-1, with D possibly matching TRBD2 (6 bases). The germline CDR1 and CDR2 sequences are SGHKS and YYEKEE (reference sequence). Between the trimmed V and J ends, which lost 6 bases and 2 bases, there was a span of 15 bases. This CDR3 region has 15 residues. CDR3 sequence: CASKPQGGTYNEQFF. The CDR3 nucleotides are TGTGCCAGCAAGCCCCAGGGCGGGACCTACAATGAGCAGTTCTTC.

This clonotype was counted between two and nine times. The chain carries TRBV25-1 and TRBJ2-5, with 7 positions matching TRBD2. The CDR3 sequence is 16 residues long. V gave up 3 bases and J gave up 5 bases; unmatched junction bases: 12. The germline V gene has CDR1 MGHDK and CDR2 SYGVNS. CDR3 sequence (DNA): TGTGCCAGCAGTGATCCAGGACTAGGCCCGGTGGAGACCCAGTACTTC. Translated, it gives CASSDPGLGPVETQYF. Using reference TRBV25-1 and TRBJ2-5 for the parts outside the CDR3, the full variable domain is EADIYQTPRYLVIGTGKKITLECSQTMGHDKMYWYQQDPGMELHLIHYSYGVNSTEKGDLSSESTVSRIRTEHFPLTLESARPSHTSQYLCASSDPGLGPVETQYFGPGTRLLVL.

The chain joins TRBV7-2 to TRBJ2-3; no firm D call. The germline V and J ends were trimmed by 5 bases and 6 bases, with 18 bases remaining between them. The length of the CDR3 is 15 residues. Germline assignment: CDR1 SGHTA and CDR2 FQGNSA. CDR3 region: CASSPRIAGVDTQYF. The CDR3 coding sequence is TGTGCCAGCAGCCCCCGGATAGCTGGGGTGGATACGCAGTATTTT.